These 28 T cell receptor beta chains were all obtained from the same sample, sequenced in a study of blood T cells in healthy people across ages. It was with a sample-barcoded 5' primer and a J-beta primer mix that a second PCR of roughly 7 to 12 cycles was run. TCRdb reprocessed the 5' RACE reads via MiXCR and lists one record per CDR3 protein. The profile shows over 1.5 million distinct CDR3 sequences, roughly 52% of them singletons. Sequencing was done on a sample of blood. The source of these receptors is a middle-aged woman in good health.

This clonotype occurred a few times. V is TRBV11-1 and J is TRBJ2-1; 7 bases line up with TRBD1. V gave up 3 bases and J gave up 6 bases; unmatched junction bases: 8. Germline CDR1 SGHAT, CDR2 FQDESV (reference sequence). The CDR3 is made up of 15 amino acids. CDR3 DNA sequence: TGTGCCAGCAGCTTCAGGGGGTTAATGGGCAATGAGCAGTTCTTC. It translates to CASSFRGLMGNEQFF. Drawing the rest from reference TRBV11-1 and TRBJ2-1, the complete variable domain is EAEVAQSPRYKITEKSQAVAFWCDPISGHATLYWYRQILGQGPELLVQFQDESVVDDSQLPKDRFSAERLKGVDSTLKIQPAELGDSAMYLCASSFRGLMGNEQFFGPGTRLTVL.

This clonotype was picked up a small number of times. The chain carries TRBV6-5 and TRBJ2-1, with TRBD2 matching over 10 bases. This CDR3 has 16 residues. V gave up 0 bases and J gave up 5 bases; unmatched junction bases: 4. Germline V gives CDR1 MNHEY, CDR2 SVGAGI. As DNA, the CDR3 is TGTGCCAGCAGTTACTCGAGCGGGGGGGCCGACAATGAGCAGTTCTTC. Translating it yields CASSYSSGGADNEQFF.

The CDR3 protein is CSAQGANVLTF. The CDR3 bases are TGCAGTGCGCAAGGGGCCAACGTCCTGACTTTC. V usage is TRBV20-1 and J usage is TRBJ2-6; D ambiguous. Trimming cost V 6 bases and J 4 bases, with 4 bases left between them. CDR3 length: 11 residues. Germline V gene lookup returns CDR1 DFQATT and CDR2 SNEGSKA (reference sequence).

In its sample, this clonotype was seen a few times. The genes are TRBV7-2 and TRBJ2-1; D ambiguous. V lost 1 base, J lost 3 bases, and 10 bases lay in between. This CDR3 is 15 amino acids long. CDR1 is SGHTA and CDR2 is FQGNSA in the germline V gene. CDR3 nucleotide sequence: TGTGCCAGCAGCTTAGAAGGGTTGGGCTACAATGAGCAGTTCTTC. It codes for CASSLEGLGYNEQFF.

The chain recombines TRBV5-1 with TRBJ2-4; D is ambiguous. The CDR3 has 15 residues. Looked up from germline, CDR1 is SGHRS and CDR2 is YFSETQ. V lost 0 bases and J 0 bases, leaving 7 bases between the germline ends. Here the CDR3 reads CASSLERIAKNIQYF. CDR3 nucleotides: TGCGCCAGCAGCTTGGAGAGAATAGCCAAAAACATTCAGTACTTC.

The CDR3 is CASSASTGGEQYF. CDR3 in DNA: TGTGCCAGCAGTGCCTCGACAGGGGGTGAGCAGTACTTC. The gene calls are TRBV27 and TRBJ2-4; 9 bases fit TRBD1. This CDR3 comprises 13 residues. CDR1 MNHEY and CDR2 SMNVEV come from the germline V gene (reference sequence). V trimming: 5 bases; J trimming: 13 bases; junction bases outside the gene matches: 9.

This clonotype was observed once. This sequence joins TRBV20-1 and TRBJ1-2; 8 bases map to TRBD1. CDR1 DFQATT and CDR2 SNEGSKA come from the germline V gene (reference sequence). Trimming at V came to 2 bases and at J to 6 bases, leaving 2 bases not matched to a gene. The CDR3 covers 12 residues. This CDR3 reads CSARLTGDGYTF. The CDR3 nucleotides read TGCAGTGCTAGACTGACAGGGGATGGCTACACCTTC.

CDR3 loop: CASSPRQVYGYTF. The CDR3 DNA reads as TGCGCCAGCAGCCCCAGACAGGTCTATGGCTACACCTTC. This rearrangement joins TRBV5-1 to TRBJ1-2; possible D gene TRBD1, 6 bases. CDR1 SGHRS and CDR2 YFSETQ come from the germline V gene. This CDR3 has 13 amino acids. V lost 4 bases to trimming and J lost 4 bases, with 11 bases between them.

This chain connects TRBV20-1 to TRBJ2-5; maybe TRBD2 (6 bases). In germline, CDR1 is DFQATT, CDR2 SNEGSKA (reference sequence). Between the trimmed V and J ends, which lost 3 bases and 4 bases, there was a span of 21 bases. The CDR3 runs to 16 residues. CDR3 sequence (DNA): TGCAGTGCTAGGGACCATGGCCGGGGGACGGCAGAGACCCAGTACTTC. It codes for CSARDHGRGTAETQYF.

The chain carries TRBV10-2 and TRBJ2-1; D gene unclear. V lost 6 bases and J 7 bases, leaving 13 bases between the germline ends. CDR3 length: 13 amino acids. The germline CDR1 and CDR2 sequences are WSHSY and SAAADI. In nucleotides, the CDR3 is TGCGCCAGCAGACACTCCGTCCTAAATGAGCAGTTCTTC. Translation gives CASRHSVLNEQFF.

The CDR3 sequence: CATSVGDRTETQYF. CDR3 DNA sequence: TGTGCCACCAGTGTTGGGGACAGAACGGAGACCCAGTACTTC. V is TRBV24-1 and J is TRBJ2-5; 7 bases match TRBD1. This CDR3 contains 14 residues. Per germline, CDR1 KGHDR and CDR2 SFDVKD. The J segment lost 5 bases and the V segment lost 5 bases, leaving 7 bases of the junction unmatched.

The V and J genes are TRBV20-1 and TRBJ1-2; possibly TRBD1 for D (5 bases). Germline V gene data show CDR1 as DFQATT and CDR2 as SNEGSKA (reference sequence). The CDR3 is made up of 14 amino acids. The V gene lost 7 bases and the J gene lost 5 bases, with 20 bases spanning the gap. CDR3 DNA sequence: TGCAGTGTCGATTGGGACGGACTGATGTATGGCTACACCTTC. This gives the protein CSVDWDGLMYGYTF.

This clonotype appeared many times. The CDR3 nucleotides read TGTGCCAGCAGCTTACGTCGGTACGAGCAGTACTTC. Protein: CASSLRRYEQYF. This chain uses TRBV28 with TRBJ2-7, with D unclear. V gave up 6 bases and J gave up 4 bases, with 10 bases separating them. The CDR3 is made up of 12 amino acids. Germline values: CDR1 MDHEN, CDR2 SYDVKM. The full variable domain, its missing parts supplied by reference TRBV28 and TRBJ2-7, is DVKVTQSSRYLVKRTGEKVFLECVQDMDHENMFWYRQDPGLGLRLIYFSYDVKMKEKGDIPEGYSVSREKKERFSLILESASTNQTSMYLCASSLRRYEQYFGPGTRLTVT.

The J gene is TRBJ1-1, the V gene TRBV7-3, with D unclear. V was shortened by 2 bases and J by 5 bases, with 18 bases between the two germline ends. The germline V gene encodes CDR1 SGHTA and CDR2 FQGTGA. CDR3 size: 16 residues. CDR3 nucleotides: TGTGCCAGCAGCTTACGGGGAGGGCGCGGTGGGACTGAAGCTTTCTTT. Protein sequence: CASSLRGGRGGTEAFF.

This clonotype has a handful of counts. The genes are TRBV15 and TRBJ2-3, with D unclear. Trimming left V 5 bases short and J 5 bases short, with 17 bases between. The length of the CDR3 is 15 residues. CDR1 and CDR2 (germline): LNHNV, YYDKDF (reference sequence). The CDR3 region has the DNA TGTGCCACCAGCCCCCTTGGTAGCCACGGAGATACGCAGTATTTT. This sequence encodes CATSPLGSHGDTQYF.

The chain joins TRBV11-2 to TRBJ1-1; 7 nucleotides line up with TRBD1. Unmatched junction bases numbered 7, after V lost 0 bases and J lost 3 bases. CDR3 length equals 16 residues. CDR1 SGHAT and CDR2 FQNNGV come from the germline V gene. Here the CDR3 reads CASSLDIGGADTEAFF. The CDR3 DNA follows: TGTGCCAGCAGCTTAGATATAGGGGGCGCGGACACTGAAGCTTTCTTT. The variable domain in full, completed from reference TRBV11-2 and TRBJ1-1, reads EAGVAQSPRYKIIEKRQSVAFWCNPISGHATLYWYQQILGQGPKLLIQFQNNGVVDDSQLPKDRFSAERLKGVDSTLKIQPAKLEDSAVYLCASSLDIGGADTEAFFGQGTRLTVV.

The chain carries TRBV7-2 and TRBJ2-5; a possible D gene is TRBD1 (5 bases). CDR1 is SGHTA, CDR2 FQGNSA, per germline. Trimming pared 5 bases from V and 5 bases from J, leaving 15 bases between. The CDR3 consists of 14 residues. CDR3 sequence reads: CASSARQSRETQYF. CDR3 coding DNA: TGTGCCAGCAGCGCAAGACAGAGTAGGGAGACCCAGTACTTC.

This chain links TRBV6-6 with TRBJ1-1, with no clear D. The V end lost 7 bases, the J end lost 4 bases, and 13 bases lay between the germline ends. The CDR3 has 13 residues. CDR1 is MNHNY and CDR2 is SVGAGI in the germline V gene (reference sequence). The DNA for the CDR3 is TGTGCCAGCAAACCGAGGTTGCTCACTGAAGCTTTCTTT. Encoded protein: CASKPRLLTEAFF.

In this sample, this clonotype turned up a few times. The chain recombines TRBV4-1 with TRBJ2-7; 9 positions match TRBD1. Looked up from germline, CDR1 is MGHRA and CDR2 is YSYEKL. V lost 1 base and J lost 4; bases outside the gene matches: 5. The CDR3 contains 15 residues. The CDR3 spells CASSQGPGTGYEQYF. The CDR3 nucleotides read TGCGCCAGCAGCCAAGGCCCCGGGACAGGGTACGAGCAGTACTTC.

This chain links TRBV5-1 with TRBJ2-7, with D possibly being TRBD1 (5 bases). V gave up 0 bases and J gave up 0 bases, with 10 bases separating them. Germline V lookup: CDR1 SGHRS, CDR2 YFSETQ. The CDR3 contains 15 residues. CDR3: CASSLVRGFSYEQYF. DNA of the CDR3: TGCGCCAGCAGCTTGGTAAGGGGTTTCTCCTACGAGCAGTACTTC. The complete variable domain, with remaining parts taken from reference TRBV5-1 and TRBJ2-7, reads KAGVTQTPRYLIKTRGQQVTLSCSPISGHRSVSWYQQTPGQGLQFLFEYFSETQRNKGNFPGRFSGRQFSNSRSEMNVSTLELGDSALYLCASSLVRGFSYEQYFGPGTRLTVT.

The rearrangement uses TRBV7-8 and TRBJ2-5; D not certain. The CDR3 is 16 residues long. The germline V gene encodes CDR1 SGHVS and CDR2 FQNEAQ. The ends were cut back, 6 bases at V and 1 base at J, with 18 bases in the middle. The CDR3 loop is CASSPHTQGSQETQYF. The CDR3 coding sequence is TGTGCCAGCAGTCCACACACGCAAGGTTCCCAAGAGACCCAGTACTTC.

The J gene is TRBJ1-5, the V gene TRBV18, with TRBD1 identical over 7 bases. The CDR3 length is 15 residues. Germline values: CDR1 KGHSH, CDR2 LQKENI. V gave up 1 base and J gave up 3 bases; unmatched junction bases: 3. CDR3 amino acids: CASSPQTGINQPQHF. DNA of the CDR3: TGTGCCAGCTCACCACAGACAGGGATCAATCAGCCCCAGCATTTT.

This clonotype came up a few times. The V call is TRBV13, the J call TRBJ2-1, with 14 bases fitting TRBD2. The CDR3 has 19 amino acids. Trimming removed 5 bases from V and 0 bases from J; junction bases left unmatched: 9. Germline V gene data show CDR1 as PRHDT and CDR2 as FYEKMQ (reference sequence). The CDR3 here is CASSEKGGLAGGSYNEQFF. As DNA, the CDR3 is TGTGCCAGCAGCGAGAAAGGAGGACTAGCGGGGGGCTCCTACAATGAGCAGTTCTTC.

This clonotype has just a few counts. The V gene is TRBV9, the J gene TRBJ2-7, with no clear D. This CDR3 has 14 residues. V was pared by 4 bases and J by 2 bases, with 13 bases between. The germline V gene encodes CDR1 SGDLS and CDR2 YYNGEE. CDR3 region: CASSSDTNPYEQYF. The CDR3 DNA reads as TGTGCCAGCAGCTCCGACACGAACCCCTACGAGCAGTACTTC.

In this sample, this clonotype turned up a few times. The rearrangement joins TRBV18 to TRBJ2-1; 11 positions match TRBD2. This CDR3 has 18 residues. CDR1 and CDR2 from the germline V gene are KGHSH and LQKENI. The junction had 12 bases not matched to a gene; V was cut back by 4 bases and J by 4 bases. Written as DNA, the CDR3 is TGTGCCAGCTCACGAATACCGCAACTAGCGGGGGCTTACAATGAGCAGTTCTTC. Its protein is CASSRIPQLAGAYNEQFF.

The V gene is TRBV29-1, the J gene TRBJ2-7, with no clear D. Trimming removed 5 bases from V and 0 bases from J, with 8 bases in between. The CDR3 is made up of 12 amino acids. From germline, CDR1 is SQVTM and CDR2 ANQGSEA. DNA for the CDR3: TGCAGCGTTCTAGAGAGCTCCTACGAGCAGTACTTC. Its translation is CSVLESSYEQYF.

This rearrangement joins TRBV6-1 to TRBJ2-7; D possibly corresponds to TRBD2 (6 bases). The V gene lost 7 bases and the J gene lost 6 bases, with 10 bases spanning the gap. Germline CDR1 and CDR2: MNHNS and SASEGT. This CDR3 has 11 residues. The CDR3 loop is CASTLASEQYF. The CDR3 bases are TGTGCCAGCACTCTAGCGTCCGAGCAGTACTTC.

Only a few counts were recorded for this clonotype. The genes are TRBV7-2 and TRBJ2-1; 7 bases line up with TRBD2. The germline V gene has CDR1 SGHTA and CDR2 FQGNSA. CDR3 size: 13 residues. V gave up 8 bases and J gave up 3 bases; unmatched junction bases: 4. CDR3 amino acids: CASRTRIYNEQFF. The DNA for the CDR3 is TGTGCCAGCCGGACTAGGATCTACAATGAGCAGTTCTTC.